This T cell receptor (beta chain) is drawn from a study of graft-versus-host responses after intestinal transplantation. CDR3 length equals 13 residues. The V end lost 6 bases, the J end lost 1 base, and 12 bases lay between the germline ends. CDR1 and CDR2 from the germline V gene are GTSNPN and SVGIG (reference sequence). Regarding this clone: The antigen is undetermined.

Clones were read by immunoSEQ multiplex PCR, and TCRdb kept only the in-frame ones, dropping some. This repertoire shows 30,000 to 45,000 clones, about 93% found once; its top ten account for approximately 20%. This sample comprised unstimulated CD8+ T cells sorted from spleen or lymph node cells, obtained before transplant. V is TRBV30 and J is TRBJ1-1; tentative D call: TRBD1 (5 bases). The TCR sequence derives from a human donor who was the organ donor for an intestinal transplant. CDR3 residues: CACDRVGNTEAFF. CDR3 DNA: TGTGCCTGTGACAGAGTGGGGAACACTGAAGCTTTCTTT.